This TCR beta chain was sequenced in a study of T cell changes during pregnancy in multiple sclerosis. The CDR3 contains 14 residues. The germline V gene encodes CDR1 SQVTM and CDR2 ANQGSEA. Losses at the gene ends were 5 bases for V and 1 base for J; bases not matched to a gene: 5. Libraries were prepared by immunoSEQ multiplex PCR; TCRdb keeps only in-frame clonotypes and omits some of them. The data show 65,000 to 75,000 clones, around 91% seen once. Sequencing was performed on peripheral blood, taken in the third trimester of pregnancy. This rearrangement joins TRBV29-1 to TRBJ1-3; 7 bases match TRBD1. The receptor comes from a female donor in good health, enrolled as a control in a pregnancy study. The CDR3 reads CSVSGGSSGNTIYF. The CDR3 DNA is TGCAGCGTTTCAGGGGGAAGTTCTGGAAACACCATATATTTT.